This T cell receptor beta chain was obtained from a study of T cell repertoires in cytomegalovirus infection. Looking at the study overall: Selection of CMV epitopes for the study included recently identified HLA-C-restricted and well-studied HLA-B-restricted ones. The public TCR beta signatures pointed to both CMV infection and matching HLA type. Study-level points and caveats: Clonotypes of TCR beta that were HLA-C-restricted and CMV-specific dominated the ex vivo response.

TCRdb called the reads again in MiXCR, with one record for every CDR3 protein. The sample lists more than 110,000 distinct CDR3 sequences, 32% seen once, with around half in the top ten. This clonotype has more than one count but fewer than ten. Antigen specificity is unknown. Germline CDR1 is MGHRA and CDR2 is YSYEKL. The CDR3 loop spans 15 amino acids. V dropped 3 bases and J dropped 8; count of bases not matched to a gene: 11. The clonotype originates from a human donor in good health (CMV status not recorded). Some clones in this sample may be carry-over from other donors' samples. This specimen consisted of CD8+ T cells from cultured PBMCs, obtained from culture after CMV antigen stimulation. The V and J genes are TRBV4-1 and TRBJ1-2; 8 bases are a match to TRBD1. Here the CDR3 reads CASSQYFGQGVGYTF. CDR3 coding DNA: TGCGCCAGCAGCCAGTACTTTGGACAGGGTGTCGGCTACACCTTC.